A single T cell receptor beta chain is shown here with its context. The CDR3 runs to 15 residues. Germline values: CDR1 LNHDA, CDR2 SQIVND (reference sequence). Deletions cut 2 bases from V and 1 base from J, with 11 bases between. Some clones are missing from TCRdb's copy, which holds only in-frame ones; the method was immunoSEQ multiplex PCR. Among some 200,000 clones, 81% were seen once, and the ten largest hold about 9%. This record belongs to a study of blood T cell repertoires in COVID-19. Clinical history as reported by participants underpinned cohort assignment. The chain carries TRBV19 and TRBJ1-2, with a tentative D call TRBD1 (5 bases). The sample consisted of PBMCs or T cells enriched from blood (not recorded which). The sequence was obtained from a man in his forties or fifties who had recovered from COVID-19. Written as DNA, the CDR3 is TGTGCCAGTAGTATATTGGACACCGATAACTATGGCTACACCTTC. Translation: CASSILDTDNYGYTF.